Listed here is a single T cell receptor beta chain. Looked up from germline, CDR1 is MNHEY and CDR2 is SMNVEV (reference sequence). The CDR3 totals 15 residues. Trimming removed 6 bases at V and 4 bases at J, with 16 bases between. It was with 60 Vbeta and 13 Jbeta primers that the PCR ran. Clones were read by immunoSEQ multiplex PCR, and TCRdb kept only the in-frame ones, dropping some. Here the sample spans 130,000 to 150,000 clones, around 82% being singletons. This entry is derived from a study of cytomegalovirus exposure and HLA in healthy donors. This clonotype was obtained from a woman aged 18-35 years in good health and CMV-seropositive. This chain links TRBV27 with TRBJ1-3; D unclear. The material sequenced was PBMCs. The CDR3 protein is CASREGLSKGNTIYF. The CDR3 DNA reads TGTGCCAGCAGGGAGGGCCTATCGAAGGGAAACACCATATATTTT.